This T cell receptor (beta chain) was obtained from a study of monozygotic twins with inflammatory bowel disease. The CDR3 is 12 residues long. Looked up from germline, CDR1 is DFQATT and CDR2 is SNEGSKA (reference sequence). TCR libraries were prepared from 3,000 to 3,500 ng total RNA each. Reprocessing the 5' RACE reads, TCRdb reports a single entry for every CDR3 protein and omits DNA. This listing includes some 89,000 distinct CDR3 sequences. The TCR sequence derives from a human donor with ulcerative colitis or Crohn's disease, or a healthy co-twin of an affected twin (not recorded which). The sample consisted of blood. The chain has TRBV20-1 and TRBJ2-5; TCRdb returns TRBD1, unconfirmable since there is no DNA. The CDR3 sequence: CSAPRTEETQYF.